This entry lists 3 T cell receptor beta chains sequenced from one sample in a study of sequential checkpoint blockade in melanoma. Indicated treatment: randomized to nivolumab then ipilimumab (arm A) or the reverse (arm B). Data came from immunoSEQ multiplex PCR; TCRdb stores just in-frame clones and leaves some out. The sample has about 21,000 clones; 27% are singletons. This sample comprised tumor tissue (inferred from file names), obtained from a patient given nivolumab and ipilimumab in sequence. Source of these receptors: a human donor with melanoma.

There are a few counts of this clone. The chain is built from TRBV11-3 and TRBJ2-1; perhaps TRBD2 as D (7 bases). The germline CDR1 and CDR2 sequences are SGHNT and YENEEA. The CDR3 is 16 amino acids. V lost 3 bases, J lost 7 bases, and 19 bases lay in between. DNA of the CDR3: TGTGCCAGCAGCTTGGAGATTCGGGGGGCAGGGAATGAGCAGTTCTTC. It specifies CASSLEIRGAGNEQFF.

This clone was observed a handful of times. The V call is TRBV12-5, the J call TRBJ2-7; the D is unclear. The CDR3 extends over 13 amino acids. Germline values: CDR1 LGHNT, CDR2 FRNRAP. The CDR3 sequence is CASRRQTSSEQYF. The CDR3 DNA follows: TGTGCCAGCCGGCGGCAGACCTCTTCCGAGCAGTACTTC.

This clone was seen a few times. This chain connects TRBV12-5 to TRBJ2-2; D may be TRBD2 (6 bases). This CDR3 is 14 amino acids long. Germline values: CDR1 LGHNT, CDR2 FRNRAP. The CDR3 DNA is TGTGCCAGCGGGCGGGGTAGCTCCAGCGGGGAGCTGTTTTTT. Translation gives CASGRGSSSGELFF.